This entry lists 25 T cell receptor beta chains sequenced from one sample in a study of T cell responses to AZD1222 COVID-19 vaccine. Clones were sequenced by immunoSEQ multiplex PCR, and TCRdb holds only the in-frame ones, with some missing. The sample has tens of thousands of clones, about 88% seen once. Here the sequenced sample was peripheral blood, taken 28 days after the second AZD1222 dose. These receptors came from an adult who received the AZD1222 COVID-19 vaccine.

The gene calls are TRBV5-6 and TRBJ1-2; the D is unclear. CDR1 and CDR2 (germline): SGHDT, YYEEEE. V was cut by 2 bases and J by 4 bases, with 9 bases left in between. CDR3 length: 13 amino acids. The CDR3 spells CASSFRRGYGYTF. The CDR3 DNA is TGTGCCAGCAGCTTCCGTCGCGGCTATGGCTACACCTTC.

The chain recombines TRBV18 with TRBJ2-1; perhaps TRBD1 as D (6 bases). CDR1 KGHSH and CDR2 LQKENI come from the germline V gene. With 3 bases removed from V and 1 base from J, the gap between germline ends came to 13 bases. This CDR3 has 16 residues. CDR3 coding DNA: TGTGCCAGCTCACCGGAAACAGGGTTTTCCTACAATGAGCAGTTCTTC. It translates to CASSPETGFSYNEQFF. Full variable domain (remainder filled in from reference TRBV18 and TRBJ2-1): NAGVMQNPRHLVRRRGQEARLRCSPMKGHSHVYWYRQLPEEGLKFMVYLQKENIIDESGMPKERFSAEFPKEGPSILRIQQVVRGDSAAYFCASSPETGFSYNEQFFGPGTRLTVL.

This chain joins TRBV12-5 and TRBJ2-3; TRBD2 agrees at 16 bases. Per germline, CDR1 LGHNT and CDR2 FRNRAP. The CDR3 runs 18 residues. The J segment lost 4 bases and the V segment lost 5 bases, leaving 9 bases of the junction unmatched. CDR3: CASGRGTSGRASPDTQYF. CDR3 DNA sequence: TGTGCTAGTGGTAGGGGGACTAGCGGGAGGGCCAGCCCAGATACGCAGTATTTT.

The V and J genes are TRBV7-9 and TRBJ1-6, with D unclear. The CDR3 is made up of 14 amino acids. Germline V gene data show CDR1 as SEHNR and CDR2 as FQNEAQ (reference sequence). Trimming left V 4 bases short and J 8 bases short, with 12 bases between. CDR3 bases: TGTGCCAGCAGCTCATCAGGAGGAGATTCACCCCTCCACTTT. Translation: CASSSSGGDSPLHF.

The chain uses TRBV7-2 and TRBJ1-2; D gene uncertain. This CDR3 region has 13 residues. V lost 0 bases and J lost 8, with 10 bases in between. The germline CDR1 and CDR2 sequences are SGHTA and FQGNSA. CDR3 DNA sequence: TGTGCCAGCAGCTTAGCGGAGGCGGGAGGCTACACCTTC. It codes for CASSLAEAGGYTF.

J is TRBJ2-3 and V is TRBV5-1, with D hard to call. The V end lost 0 bases, the J end lost 1 base, and 6 bases lay between the germline ends. The length of the CDR3 is 14 residues. Germline V gene sequence: CDR1 SGHRS, CDR2 YFSETQ. CDR3: CASSLEPRTDTQYF. CDR3 nucleotides: TGCGCCAGCAGCTTGGAGCCTCGCACAGATACGCAGTATTTT.

This chain connects TRBV6-1 to TRBJ1-2; 8 bases are shared with TRBD1. CDR3 length: 17 amino acids. In germline, CDR1 is MNHNS, CDR2 SASEGT. V shed 2 bases and J 5 bases; nucleotides not matched to a gene: 13. This CDR3 is CASSERGQGFGRYGYTF. The CDR3 DNA follows: TGTGCCAGCAGTGAACGAGGACAGGGTTTCGGTCGTTATGGCTACACCTTC.

The CDR3 region has the DNA TGTGCCAGCAGTTTGGACTTCGGGACCTTCACAGATACGCAGTATTTT. It encodes CASSLDFGTFTDTQYF. The rearrangement uses TRBV27 and TRBJ2-3, with D tentatively TRBD1 or TRBD2 (5 bases each). The CDR3 is made up of 16 amino acids. Trimming shortened V by 3 bases and J by 2 bases, and 15 bases separated the two germline ends. The germline gives CDR1 MNHEY, CDR2 SMNVEV (reference sequence).

This clone was counted a few times. V usage is TRBV19 and J usage is TRBJ2-3; 14 bases map to TRBD2. The V gene's germline CDR1 is LNHDA and CDR2 SQIVND (reference sequence). Trimming took 5 bases from V and 7 from J; bases not matched to a gene: 8. CDR3 length: 16 amino acids. In DNA, the CDR3 is TGTGCCAGTAGTCCCCGGACTAGCGGGGGGCCCAATACGCAGTATTTT. Residues: CASSPRTSGGPNTQYF.

The V call is TRBV11-2, the J call TRBJ2-5; the D is unclear. This CDR3 contains 15 residues. The V and J ends lost 4 bases and 7 bases respectively, with 19 bases between them. The V gene's germline CDR1 is SGHAT and CDR2 FQNNGV. In nucleotides, the CDR3 is TGTGCCAGCAGCTCCTCACTGGGCCCCCTGGGGACCCAGTACTTC. It yields the protein CASSSSLGPLGTQYF.

This sequence joins TRBV5-1 and TRBJ1-5; D is ambiguous. This CDR3 region has 16 residues. V lost 0 bases, J lost 7 bases, and 17 bases lay in between. The germline V gene has CDR1 SGHRS and CDR2 YFSETQ. This CDR3 reads CASSLDSVGSGQPQHF. As DNA, the CDR3 is TGCGCCAGCAGCTTGGATTCGGTTGGTTCGGGACAGCCCCAGCATTTT.

This rearrangement joins TRBV18 to TRBJ1-2; 7 bases are a match to TRBD1. Losses at the gene ends were 0 bases for V and 7 bases for J; bases not matched to a gene: 5. This CDR3 is 14 amino acids long. CDR1 and CDR2 (germline): KGHSH, LQKENI. The CDR3 DNA reads as TGTGCCAGCTCACCACCGACAGGGTATTTTGGCTACACCTTC. It specifies CASSPPTGYFGYTF. The full variable domain, in which reference TRBV18 and TRBJ1-2 provide the parts outside the CDR3, is NAGVMQNPRHLVRRRGQEARLRCSPMKGHSHVYWYRQLPEEGLKFMVYLQKENIIDESGMPKERFSAEFPKEGPSILRIQQVVRGDSAAYFCASSPPTGYFGYTFGSGTRLTVV.

The V call is TRBV30, the J call TRBJ1-6; possibly TRBD1 for D (5 bases). Trimming removed 2 bases at V and 11 bases at J, with 16 bases between. The CDR3 is 14 residues long. CDR1 is GTSNPN and CDR2 is SVGIG in the germline V gene (reference sequence). The DNA of the CDR3 is TGTGCCTGGAGTCTTGGGGCGGGAGGGCCACCCCTCCACTTT. Residues: CAWSLGAGGPPLHF.

This chain connects TRBV5-1 to TRBJ2-2; 7 bases line up with TRBD2. The CDR3 consists of 15 residues. Germline values: CDR1 SGHRS, CDR2 YFSETQ. With V trimmed by 0 bases and J by 6 bases, 5 bases remained unmatched. The chain's CDR3 is CASSLGVAGAGELFF. In nucleotides, the CDR3 is TGCGCCAGCAGCTTGGGGGTCGCGGGGGCCGGGGAGCTGTTTTTT.

This clone was seen once. The J gene is TRBJ2-3, the V gene TRBV19, with 9 bases lining up with TRBD1. Germline lookup yields CDR1 LNHDA and CDR2 SQIVND (reference sequence). V dropped 5 bases and J dropped 4; count of bases not matched to a gene: 4. The CDR3 length is 14 residues. The CDR3 is CASSLGTGSDTQYF. The CDR3 DNA follows: TGTGCCAGTAGTTTAGGGACAGGGTCAGATACGCAGTATTTT.

The chain is built from TRBV19 and TRBJ1-5; TRBD1 is a possible D gene (5 bases). Germline CDR1 is LNHDA and CDR2 is SQIVND (reference sequence). The CDR3 is 15 residues long. V was cut by 9 bases and J by 7 bases, with 22 bases left in between. The CDR3 DNA sequence: TGTGCCAGCCAGCCGGGACGGAATGTTCGGCAGCCCCAGCATTTT. Translating it yields CASQPGRNVRQPQHF.

Comments on this clone: One end of the junction varies from germline; a read error may be responsible. This sequence joins TRBV7-2 and TRBJ2-7; 14 bases fit TRBD2. This CDR3 has 14 residues. Per the germline V gene, CDR1 is SGHTA and CDR2 is FQGNSA. CDR3 loop: CASSLWTSGGSLRF. CDR3 bases: TGTGCCAGCAGCCTATGGACTAGCGGGGGGTCCCTTCGGTTC. Full variable domain (rest looked up from reference TRBV7-2 and TRBJ2-7): GAGVSQSPSNKVTEKGKDVELRCDPISGHTALYWYRQSLGQGLEFLIYFQGNSAPDKSGLPSDRFSAERTGGSVSTLTIQRTQQEDSAVYLCASSLWTSGGSLRFGPGTRLTVT.

The V and J genes are TRBV19 and TRBJ1-4; the match to TRBD1 covers 7 bases. The germline V gene encodes CDR1 LNHDA and CDR2 SQIVND (reference sequence). After removal of 5 bases from V and 2 bases from J, the junction contained 5 bases not matched to a gene. This CDR3 is 15 amino acids long. The CDR3 region is CASSSGQPTNEKLFF. CDR3 coding DNA: TGTGCCAGTAGTTCGGGACAGCCGACTAATGAAAAACTGTTTTTT.

The gene calls are TRBV5-1 and TRBJ2-2; D perhaps matches TRBD2 (7 bases). The V gene's germline CDR1 is SGHRS and CDR2 YFSETQ. This CDR3 comprises 17 residues. Trimming shortened V by 3 bases and J by 3 bases, and 18 bases separated the two germline ends. The CDR3 DNA reads as TGCGCCAGCAGCTCCCCTTTGGCGGGGGCCCACACCGGGGAGCTGTTTTTT. Amino acid sequence: CASSSPLAGAHTGELFF.

The V call is TRBV28, the J call TRBJ2-7; the match to TRBD1 covers 9 bases. The J segment lost 5 bases and the V segment lost 2 bases, leaving 7 bases of the junction unmatched. Per the germline V gene, CDR1 is MDHEN and CDR2 is SYDVKM. The length of the CDR3 is 15 residues. The CDR3 DNA follows: TGTGCCAGCAGTTTACCCGGGACAGGGAACCACGAGCAGTACTTC. Translating gives CASSLPGTGNHEQYF.

The chain joins TRBV7-8 to TRBJ2-5; D ambiguous. CDR1 and CDR2 from the germline V gene are SGHVS and FQNEAQ. The CDR3 consists of 15 residues. Trimming removed 5 bases at V and 4 bases at J, with 17 bases between. The CDR3 sequence is CASSTVALKGETQYF. For the CDR3, the DNA is TGTGCCAGCAGCACAGTTGCACTAAAGGGAGAGACCCAGTACTTC.

The genes are TRBV15 and TRBJ1-5, with D unclear. V gave up 0 bases and J gave up 0 bases, with 6 bases separating them. CDR3 length equals 15 residues. CDR1 and CDR2 from the germline V gene are LNHNV and YYDKDF (reference sequence). DNA for the CDR3: TGTGCCACCAGCAGAGATAGAATTAGCAATCAGCCCCAGCATTTT. Its translation: CATSRDRISNQPQHF.

This clone was seen only once. The chain uses TRBV25-1 and TRBJ2-6; D gene unclear. The CDR3 length is 14 residues. Trimming removed 9 bases at V and 2 bases at J, with 11 bases between. The V gene's germline CDR1 is MGHDK and CDR2 SYGVNS. CDR3 DNA: TGTGCCAGTCGGACGGAAACTGGGGCCAACGTCCTGACTTTC. Its translation: CASRTETGANVLTF.

The CDR3, as DNA: TGTGCCACCAGCAGACCGAAGACTAGCGGTGCCACAGATACGCAGTATTTT. Translating it yields CATSRPKTSGATDTQYF. The J gene is TRBJ2-3, the V gene TRBV15; the match to TRBD2 covers 9 bases. Germline-derived CDR1 and CDR2 are LNHNV and YYDKDF (reference sequence). The CDR3 contains 17 residues. V shed 2 bases, J shed 2 bases, and the junction held 8 bases outside the gene matches.

V gene TRBV16 combines with J gene TRBJ1-2, with D possibly matching TRBD1 (6 bases). V dropped 1 base and J dropped 5 bases, with 11 bases sitting between them. The CDR3 is made up of 14 amino acids. The germline V gene encodes CDR1 KGHSY and CDR2 FQNENV. The CDR3 here is CASSQWAGAYGYTF. The CDR3 DNA follows: TGTGCCAGCAGCCAATGGGCAGGGGCATATGGCTACACCTTC.